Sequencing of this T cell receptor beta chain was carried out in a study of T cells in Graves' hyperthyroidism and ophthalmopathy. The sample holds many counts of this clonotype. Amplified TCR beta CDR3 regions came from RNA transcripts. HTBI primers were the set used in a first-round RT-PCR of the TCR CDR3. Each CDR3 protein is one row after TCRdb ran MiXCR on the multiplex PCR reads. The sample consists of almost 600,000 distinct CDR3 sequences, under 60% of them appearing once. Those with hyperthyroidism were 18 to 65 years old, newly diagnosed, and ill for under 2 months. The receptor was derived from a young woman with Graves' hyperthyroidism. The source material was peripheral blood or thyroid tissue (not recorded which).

CDR3 in DNA: TGTGCCACCAGTGAAAACCGGGTTGGAAAGAACACCGGGGAGCTGTTTTTT. Its translation is CATSENRVGKNTGELFF. The chain links TRBV24-1 to TRBJ2-2; no clear D gene. CDR1 KGHDR and CDR2 SFDVKD come from the germline V gene. V lost 4 bases, J lost 1 base, and 15 bases lay in between. This CDR3 comprises 17 residues.